This T cell receptor (beta chain) was recorded in a study of cytomegalovirus exposure and HLA in healthy donors. The protocol was immunoSEQ multiplex PCR, while the TCRdb copy is restricted to in-frame clones and leaves out a portion. The sample carries 200,000 to 300,000 clones, approximately 84% recorded once. Findings of the study overall: Specific recognition of CMV antigens was confirmed in vitro for a few chains (all CMV-associated). The classifier reportedly diagnosed cytomegalovirus status with high sensitivity and specificity.

A note on this clone: No antigen is known for it.

V was trimmed by 8 bases and J by 6 bases, leaving 13 bases between them. Germline-derived CDR1 and CDR2 are MDHEN and SYDVKM. The CDR3 is 12 amino acids. The TCR originated in a man aged 18 to 35 in good health and CMV-seropositive. Source material: PBMCs. The chain recombines TRBV28 with TRBJ1-2; D not certain. The CDR3: CASASGMDGYTF. The CDR3 DNA follows: TGTGCCAGCGCCAGTGGTATGGATGGCTACACCTTC.